Sequencing of this TCR beta chain was carried out in a study of blood T cell repertoires in COVID-19. Turning to the study itself: The origin of the acute and convalescent COVID-19 samples was the United States, Italy and Spain. PBMCs, B-cell-depleted T cells, or T cells provided the cDNA or gDNA that made up the material.

In the study's own analysis: For nucleated cells, counts were estimated from reference gene primer amplification. The assay was immunoSEQ multiplex PCR, and TCRdb's table has in-frame clones only and misses some. V and J calls and clone size are given by that table; D and trimming were obtained from the DNA. The sample gives 300,000 to 350,000 clones, 87% of which show up once; approximately 2.2% is in the top ten. Germline V CDR1 and CDR2: KGHSH, LQKENI. This CDR3 is built from 16 residues. Trimming cost V 6 bases and J 0 bases, with 14 bases left between them. The V and J genes are TRBV18 and TRBJ2-2; D is uncertain. What was sequenced was peripheral blood. This TCR came from a man younger than 35 with active or convalescent COVID-19. The CDR3 coding sequence is TGTGCCAGCTCCCCCTTAGCTGTGTCGAACACCGGGGAGCTGTTTTTT. Its translation: CASSPLAVSNTGELFF.